The clone carrying this T cell receptor (beta chain) was seen a handful of times. Its specificity is unknown. A second PCR, run for roughly 7 to 12 cycles, used a sample-barcoded 5' primer plus a J-beta primer mix. TCRdb ran MiXCR on the 5' RACE reads and lists one entry per CDR3 protein. The repertoire holds under 800,000 distinct CDR3 sequences, more than 20% seen once, with roughly 3.7% in the top ten. The record originates from a study of blood T cells in healthy people across ages. Study-wide findings and caveats: Researchers deemed the diversity estimates from one million T cells underestimates.

In germline, CDR1 is SGHTA, CDR2 FQGNSA. V trimming: 5 bases; J trimming: 6 bases; junction bases outside the gene matches: 15. CDR3 length: 16 amino acids. Researchers collected 7.5 to 10 milliliters of peripheral blood from every single donor. The V and J genes are TRBV7-2 and TRBJ1-2, with 7 bases matching TRBD1. Source material: blood. This receptor was obtained from an older man in good health. The CDR3 loop reads CASSPYYTGVGDGYTF. The CDR3 DNA sequence: TGTGCCAGCAGCCCATATTATACAGGGGTGGGGGATGGCTACACCTTC.